What follows are 7 T cell receptor beta chains derived from one specimen sequenced in a study of T cells in Graves' hyperthyroidism and ophthalmopathy. Amplification of TCR beta CDR3 regions was performed using RNA transcripts as template. HTBI primers were the set used in a first-round RT-PCR of the TCR CDR3. Via MiXCR, TCRdb re-called the multiplex PCR reads, giving one row per CDR3 protein. The sample consists of 600,000 to 900,000 distinct CDR3 sequences, less than 20% of them appearing once. The sequenced sample consisted of blood. The receptors were sampled from a man aged 18 to 29 with Graves' hyperthyroidism.

This clonotype was detected only once. The junction does not match germline at one end; this may be a read error. J is TRBJ2-4 and V is TRBV20-1, with unresolved D. Per germline, CDR1 DFQATT and CDR2 SNEGSKA (reference sequence). The CDR3 is made up of 13 amino acids. This CDR3 reads CGAPPSGKNIQYF. The CDR3 coding sequence is TGCGGTGCTCCTCCCTCCGGCAAAAACATTCAGTACTTC.

CDR3 protein: CASSEERGAGNTIYF. DNA of the CDR3: TGTGCCAGCAGTGAAGAGAGGGGAGCAGGAAACACCATATATTTT. The chain uses TRBV2 and TRBJ1-3; maybe TRBD1 (5 bases). The V and J ends lost 1 base and 4 bases respectively, with 11 bases between them. In germline, CDR1 is SNHLY, CDR2 FYNNEI. The CDR3 has 15 amino acids.

This clonotype appeared a few times. The chain has TRBV4-3 and TRBJ2-7; the match to TRBD1 covers 9 bases. V dropped 3 bases and J dropped 7; count of bases not matched to a gene: 10. CDR1 LGHNA and CDR2 YSLEER come from the germline V gene. The CDR3 covers 15 residues. For the CDR3, the DNA is TGCGCCAGCAGCCACCGACAGGGGGGATCGAGGGAGCAGTACTTC. Translated, it gives CASSHRQGGSREQYF.

The sample holds a few counts of this clonotype. J is TRBJ2-2 and V is TRBV28; no definite D call. The germline V gene encodes CDR1 MDHEN and CDR2 SYDVKM. The CDR3 covers 14 residues. V shed 8 bases and J shed 9 bases, with 19 bases lying between them. As DNA, the CDR3 is TGTGCCAGCGGTCTATTCCCCCTGAGTCGGGAGCTGTTTTTT. This sequence encodes CASGLFPLSRELFF.

This clonotype was found a few times. The V gene is TRBV4-1, the J gene TRBJ1-4, with D uncertain. Trimming pared 3 bases from V and 8 bases from J, leaving 10 bases between. Germline assignment: CDR1 MGHRA and CDR2 YSYEKL. The CDR3 spans 13 residues. CDR3 in amino acids: CASSQESTEKLFF. For the CDR3, the DNA is TGCGCCAGCAGCCAGGAAAGTACCGAAAAACTGTTTTTT.

The chain has TRBV4-1 and TRBJ2-2, with D tentatively TRBD1 (7 bases). The CDR3 covers 16 residues. The germline gives CDR1 MGHRA, CDR2 YSYEKL. V lost 1 base and J 4 bases, leaving 13 bases between the germline ends. The CDR3 bases are TGCGCCAGCAGCCAAGGGGGGGCAGGGGGCACCGGGGAGCTGTTTTTT. Amino acids: CASSQGGAGGTGELFF.

There are a few counts of this clonotype. The chain joins TRBV19 to TRBJ2-7, with D maybe TRBD2 (6 bases). The germline V gene encodes CDR1 LNHDA and CDR2 SQIVND (reference sequence). The CDR3 runs to 14 residues. With 6 bases removed from V and 4 bases from J, the gap between germline ends came to 16 bases. CDR3 coding DNA: TGTGCCAGTAGCCTCCCGGGAGATTTATACGAGCAGTACTTC. Protein sequence: CASSLPGDLYEQYF.